The T cell receptor (beta chain) under discussion was sequenced for a study of cytomegalovirus exposure and HLA in healthy donors. Regarding the study as a whole: Altogether, some 170 TCR beta chains were recorded as cytomegalovirus-associated. HLA-A and HLA-B allele assignments for most subjects were reportedly predicted accurately using TCR beta sequences.

With regard to this clone: Its matching antigen is unknown.

The PCR had 60 Vbeta and 13 Jbeta primers. TCRdb keeps only in-frame clones here, not all; method: immunoSEQ multiplex PCR. The sample lists some 130,000 clones; around 80% were seen once. Samples came from healthy bone marrow donors. The specimen sequenced was PBMCs. The clonotype was recovered from a man aged 35 to 55 in good health and CMV-seropositive.

For the CDR3, the DNA is TGCGCCAGAAGACTAGCGGGAGGAAGATTCCCCTACAATGAGCAGTTCTTC. Translated: CARRLAGGRFPYNEQFF. V gene TRBV10-2 combines with J gene TRBJ2-1; 13 bases agree with TRBD2. Germline-derived CDR1 and CDR2 are WSHSY and SAAADI. The CDR3 is made up of 17 amino acids. The ends lost 9 bases at V and 2 bases at J; junction bases unmatched: 10.